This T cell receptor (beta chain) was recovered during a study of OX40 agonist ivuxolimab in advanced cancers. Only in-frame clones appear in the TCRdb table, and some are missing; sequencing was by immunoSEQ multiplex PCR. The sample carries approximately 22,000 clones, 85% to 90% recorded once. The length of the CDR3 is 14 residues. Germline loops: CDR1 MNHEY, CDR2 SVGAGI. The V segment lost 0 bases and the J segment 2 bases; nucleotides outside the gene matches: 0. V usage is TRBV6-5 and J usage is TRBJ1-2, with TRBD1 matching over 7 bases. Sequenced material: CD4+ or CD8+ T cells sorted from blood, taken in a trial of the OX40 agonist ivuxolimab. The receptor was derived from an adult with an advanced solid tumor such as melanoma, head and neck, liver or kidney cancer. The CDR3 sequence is CASSYSQGNYGYTF. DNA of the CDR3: TGTGCCAGCAGTTACTCACAGGGGAACTATGGCTACACCTTC.